The following is a TCR beta chain sequence with its context. Its specificity is unknown. V gave up 0 bases and J gave up 1 base, with 10 bases separating them. Germline CDR1 reads SGDLS; CDR2 reads YYNGEE. The CDR3 covers 15 residues. The source of the sample is a study of cytomegalovirus exposure and HLA in healthy donors. PCR employed 60 Vbeta and 13 Jbeta primers. Assay: immunoSEQ multiplex PCR; the TCRdb copy retains only in-frame clones and omits some. The listing contains some 72,000 clones. Study conclusions and caveats: Most of the TCR beta V segments (in an earlier analysis) were productive either about 90% or about 30% of the time. Immune exposure information comprised only CMV serostatus. The listing of roughly 160 TCR beta chains classed them as cytomegalovirus-associated.

Healthy donors of bone marrow made up the group. This receptor was identified in a boy aged 10-17 years in good health and CMV-seronegative. The V call is TRBV9, the J call TRBJ1-1; tentative D call: TRBD1 (5 bases). The specimen was PBMCs. Here the CDR3 DNA reads TGTGCCAGCAGCGTAGACGTGGGGCCGAACACTGAAGCTTTCTTT. Its translation is CASSVDVGPNTEAFF.